The source of this T cell receptor (beta chain) is a study of identical twins. This CDR3 is 16 amino acids long. Germline V gene lookup returns CDR1 MDHEN and CDR2 SYDVKM. TCRdb redid the calling of the 5' RACE reads with MiXCR, one entry per CDR3 protein. The table has roughly 1.6 million distinct CDR3 sequences, around 29% seen once. Concerning this clonotype: One end of the junction varies from germline; a read error may be responsible.

Source material: cord blood. The source is a newborn girl in good health. V gene TRBV28 combines with J gene TRBJ1-5, with 9 bases identical to TRBD1. The CDR3 DNA reads as TGTGCCAGCAGTTTAATGTCCGGGACAGGGAATCGGCCCCAGCATTTT. It yields the protein CASSLMSGTGNRPQHF.